This TCR beta chain was recorded in a study of blood T cells in healthy people across ages. Overall study findings and caveats: CMV status of donors was unknown, possibly confounding expanded clonotype changes.

CDR1 and CDR2 from the germline V gene are DFQATT and SNEGSKA (reference sequence). CDR3 length equals 12 residues. The V end lost 1 base, the J end lost 2 bases, and 5 bases lay between the germline ends. This clonotype came up many times. The antigen is unknown. Caucasian, healthy and from Russia, the donors were aged between 6 and 90. Donors each provided approximately 9.6 milliliters of peripheral blood. Primers used in a second PCR of roughly 7 to 11 cycles were a sample-barcoded 5' primer and a J-beta primer mix. All samples gave at least 2.5 million CDR3-containing paired-end reads. TCRdb processed the 5' RACE reads anew with MiXCR; each CDR3 protein has one entry. The profile shows 850,000 to 1,100,000 distinct CDR3 sequences, 30% to 40% of them singletons.

This rearrangement joins TRBV20-1 to TRBJ1-2; D is uncertain. The sequence was collected from a young man in good health. The specimen sequenced was blood. CDR3 in amino acids: CSARAANYGYTF. CDR3 DNA: TGCAGTGCTAGAGCTGCCAACTATGGCTACACCTTC.